The present entry profiles one T cell receptor (beta chain) with its context. Membership in each cohort depended on participant-reported clinical history. Donors in Cohort 3 who had recovered were those with two negative PCRs, healthcare professional clearance, or resolution of their symptoms. The protocol was immunoSEQ multiplex PCR, while the TCRdb copy is restricted to in-frame clones and leaves out a portion. The table shows 150,000 or so clones, with about 80% occurring only once. The sample originates from a study of blood T cell repertoires in COVID-19. Study-wide context: PBMCs, B-cell-depleted T cells, or T cells were the source of the cDNA or gDNA that made up the material.

The length of the CDR3 is 14 residues. V lost 6 bases, J lost 2 bases, and 13 bases lay in between. Germline values: CDR1 SQVTM, CDR2 ANQGSEA. Sample: PBMCs or T cells enriched from blood (not recorded which). V and J are TRBV29-1 and TRBJ2-2; D is possibly TRBD1 (6 bases). The receptor's source is a man between 50 and 59 years old who had recovered from COVID-19. CDR3 nucleotide sequence: TGCAGCGTCAGGCAGGGGATTAACACCGGGGAGCTGTTTTTT. Protein: CSVRQGINTGELFF.